The 21 T cell receptor beta chains below were found in one sample sequenced in a study of shared clonotypes between healthy human individuals. Libraries were prepared by immunoSEQ multiplex PCR; TCRdb keeps only in-frame clonotypes and omits some of them. The sample has over a million clones; about 96% are singletons. Source material: naive CD4+ T cells sorted from blood. Documented subset: CD45RA+ positively selected. The source of these receptors is a man aged 25-40 years in good health.

The gene calls are TRBV7-3 and TRBJ2-1; TRBD2 matches at 13 bases. The trim removed 6 bases at V and 7 bases at J, leaving 12 bases unmatched. This CDR3 is built from 17 residues. CDR1 is SGHTA, CDR2 FQGTGA, per germline. CDR3 sequence: CASSSNALAGGWNEQFF. DNA of the CDR3: TGTGCCAGCAGTTCGAATGCACTAGCGGGAGGGTGGAATGAGCAGTTCTTC.

This chain links TRBV6-5 with TRBJ2-5; the D is unclear. V lost 0 bases to trimming and J lost 2 bases, with 7 bases between them. CDR3 length: 14 residues. Per germline, CDR1 MNHEY and CDR2 SVGAGI. CDR3 nucleotides: TGTGCCAGCAGTTACTCGCCCCTACAAGAGACCCAGTACTTC. This encodes CASSYSPLQETQYF.

This chain links TRBV9 with TRBJ2-1, with 8 bases lining up with TRBD1. This CDR3 has 16 amino acids. The J segment lost 0 bases and the V segment lost 2 bases, leaving 4 bases of the junction unmatched. In germline, CDR1 is SGDLS, CDR2 YYNGEE. In DNA, the CDR3 is TGTGCCAGCAGCGTTTGGACAGGGAGCTCCTACAATGAGCAGTTCTTC. This sequence encodes CASSVWTGSSYNEQFF.

Concerning this clone itself: Distinct nucleotide sequences in the sample also encode this CDR3. The gene calls are TRBV5-1 and TRBJ2-2, with 7 bases lining up with TRBD2. Germline assignment: CDR1 SGHRS and CDR2 YFSETQ. V dropped 1 base and J dropped 2; count of bases not matched to a gene: 2. The CDR3 runs to 15 residues. The CDR3: CASSLSGANTGELFF. CDR3 sequence (DNA): TGCGCCAGCAGCTTGAGCGGGGCAAACACCGGGGAGCTGTTTTTT.

The rearrangement links TRBV6-5 to TRBJ1-3, with no clear D. CDR3 size: 15 residues. The V gene's germline CDR1 is MNHEY and CDR2 SVGAGI. The V end lost 5 bases, the J end lost 2 bases, and 13 bases lay between the germline ends. The CDR3 region is CASSTPVGPGNTIYF. DNA for the CDR3: TGTGCCAGCAGTACCCCCGTAGGGCCTGGAAACACCATATATTTT.

This clone was picked up one time. The V and J genes are TRBV30 and TRBJ1-5, with TRBD1 matching 7 bases. Per the germline V gene, CDR1 is GTSNPN and CDR2 is SVGIG (reference sequence). The junction had 17 bases not matched to a gene; V was cut back by 0 bases and J by 6 bases. This CDR3 has 18 residues. CDR3 in amino acids: CAWSVPYRQGAWVQPQHF. The CDR3 region has the DNA TGTGCCTGGAGTGTCCCCTACCGACAGGGCGCATGGGTTCAGCCCCAGCATTTT.

The genes are TRBV11-1 and TRBJ2-7; either TRBD1 or TRBD2 may fit D (5 bases each). The V end lost 6 bases, the J end lost 2 bases, and 14 bases lay between the germline ends. This CDR3 comprises 14 residues. The germline CDR1 and CDR2 sequences are SGHAT and FQDESV (reference sequence). The CDR3 region is CASSLFGTPYEQYF. The CDR3 nucleotides are TGTGCCAGCAGTCTTTTCGGGACCCCCTACGAGCAGTACTTC.

The V gene is TRBV5-4, the J gene TRBJ2-1; 10 bases match TRBD2. The CDR3 sequence is 18 residues long. After removal of 2 bases from V and 4 bases from J, the junction contained 12 bases not matched to a gene. From germline, CDR1 is SGHNT and CDR2 YYREEE (reference sequence). CDR3: CASSFEASGRPVYNEQFF. The CDR3 DNA follows: TGTGCCAGCAGCTTTGAGGCTAGCGGGAGACCTGTTTACAATGAGCAGTTCTTC.

The chain is built from TRBV5-8 and TRBJ2-1, with 10 positions matching TRBD2. Trimming at V came to 3 bases and at J to 4 bases, leaving 4 bases not matched to a gene. Germline CDR1 reads SGHTS; CDR2 reads YDEGEE. CDR3 size: 15 residues. CDR3 protein: CASSSSGRDYNEQFF. CDR3 bases: TGTGCCAGCAGCTCTAGCGGGAGAGATTACAATGAGCAGTTCTTC.

The chain joins TRBV5-4 to TRBJ2-3, with 9 bases fitting TRBD1. Germline CDR1 is SGHNT and CDR2 is YYREEE (reference sequence). Trimming at V came to 0 bases and at J to 3 bases, leaving 5 bases not matched to a gene. The CDR3 covers 16 residues. Here the CDR3 reads CASSLVGDRATDTQYF. The CDR3 bases are TGTGCCAGCAGCTTGGTCGGGGACAGGGCTACAGATACGCAGTATTTT.

The chain couples TRBV5-4 to TRBJ2-5; D remains unclear. This CDR3 has 14 residues. Trimming pared 1 base from V and 1 base from J, leaving 8 bases between. The germline V gene has CDR1 SGHNT and CDR2 YYREEE (reference sequence). In DNA form, the CDR3 reads TGTGCCAGCAGCTTGTCTGCGGTCCAAGAGACCCAGTACTTC. Its translation: CASSLSAVQETQYF.

This chain connects TRBV19 to TRBJ2-3; 7 bases fit TRBD1. Germline lookup yields CDR1 LNHDA and CDR2 SQIVND (reference sequence). The CDR3 totals 15 residues. The ends lost 3 bases at V and 2 bases at J; junction bases unmatched: 5. The CDR3 DNA reads as TGTGCCAGTAGTATTAGACAGGGCTTCACAGATACGCAGTATTTT. This sequence encodes CASSIRQGFTDTQYF.

This chain connects TRBV5-1 to TRBJ2-5, with D possibly TRBD1 on 5 matching bases. Trimming stripped 0 bases from V and 1 base from J, with 13 bases between. CDR3 length equals 16 residues. Germline V gene sequence: CDR1 SGHRS, CDR2 YFSETQ. The chain's CDR3 is CASSLDLHRGQETQYF. The CDR3, as DNA: TGCGCCAGCAGCTTGGATTTACATAGGGGCCAAGAGACCCAGTACTTC.

The rearrangement uses TRBV18 and TRBJ2-3; D tentatively fits TRBD1 or TRBD2 (5 bases each). The CDR3 contains 15 residues. Germline-derived CDR1 and CDR2 are KGHSH and LQKENI. V shed 2 bases and J shed 7 bases, with 16 bases lying between them. This chain's CDR3 is CASSPRSTGDHTQYF. CDR3 sequence (DNA): TGTGCCAGCTCACCAAGGTCTACCGGGGACCATACGCAGTATTTT.

Turning to this clone: At the DNA level, this CDR3 is encoded by other sequences in the same sample as well. The V gene is TRBV7-9, the J gene TRBJ1-1; no clear D gene. The V end lost 1 base, the J end lost 1 base, and 7 bases lay between the germline ends. The CDR3 extends over 14 amino acids. Germline V gives CDR1 SEHNR, CDR2 FQNEAQ (reference sequence). The CDR3 region has the DNA TGTGCCAGCAGCTTAGAGGGCAGGAACACTGAAGCTTTCTTT. Amino acid sequence: CASSLEGRNTEAFF.

This rearrangement joins TRBV4-3 to TRBJ1-4, with D maybe TRBD1 (5 bases). Trimming stripped 0 bases from V and 2 bases from J, with 13 bases between. Germline CDR1 reads LGHNA; CDR2 reads YSLEER. CDR3 size: 17 residues. The CDR3 DNA reads TGCGCCAGCAGCCAAGAGGTGCGGGGGAGCACTAATGAAAAACTGTTTTTT. Amino acids: CASSQEVRGSTNEKLFF.

This chain links TRBV6-6 with TRBJ1-5, with D hard to call. CDR3 length: 14 amino acids. The germline CDR1 and CDR2 sequences are MNHNY and SVGAGI (reference sequence). Trimming pared 3 bases from V and 0 bases from J, leaving 6 bases between. Here the CDR3 reads CASSYLVSNQPQHF. CDR3 nucleotide sequence: TGTGCCAGCAGTTATTTGGTTAGCAATCAGCCCCAGCATTTT.

The chain joins TRBV5-4 to TRBJ2-4, with 12 nucleotides matching TRBD2. V lost 0 bases, J lost 3 bases, and 7 bases stayed unmatched. From germline, CDR1 is SGHNT and CDR2 YYREEE (reference sequence). There are 18 residues in the CDR3. In DNA form, the CDR3 reads TGTGCCAGCAGCTTGGGACTAGCGGGAGCTGGCGGCAAAAACATTCAGTACTTC. Protein product: CASSLGLAGAGGKNIQYF.

This chain connects TRBV10-3 to TRBJ2-7; possible D gene TRBD2, 5 bases. The germline V gene has CDR1 ENHRY and CDR2 SYGVKD. The V end lost 3 bases, the J end lost 0 bases, and 15 bases lay between the germline ends. CDR3 size: 16 residues. This CDR3 reads CAISDPAGGYSYEQYF. For the CDR3, the DNA is TGTGCCATCAGTGACCCCGCTGGCGGGTACTCCTACGAGCAGTACTTC.

This chain uses TRBV5-1 with TRBJ2-7; 9 positions agree with TRBD1. Trimming at V came to 0 bases and at J to 6 bases, leaving 4 bases not matched to a gene. Germline CDR1 is SGHRS and CDR2 is YFSETQ. The CDR3 runs to 14 residues. CDR3 nucleotide sequence: TGCGCCAGCAGCTTGGGCGGGGACAGGGTCGAGCAGTACTTC. Its protein product is CASSLGGDRVEQYF. Supplemented by reference TRBV5-1 and TRBJ2-7, the full variable domain reads KAGVTQTPRYLIKTRGQQVTLSCSPISGHRSVSWYQQTPGQGLQFLFEYFSETQRNKGNFPGRFSGRQFSNSRSEMNVSTLELGDSALYLCASSLGGDRVEQYFGPGTRLTVT.

The V call is TRBV7-9, the J call TRBJ2-3; D call uncertain. Germline V lookup: CDR1 SEHNR, CDR2 FQNEAQ (reference sequence). This CDR3 comprises 11 residues. Trimming cost V 11 bases and J 0 bases, with 6 bases left between them. This chain's CDR3 is CAGVSTDTQYF. DNA for the CDR3: TGTGCCGGCGTAAGCACAGATACGCAGTATTTT.